The 18 T cell receptor beta chains given below trace back to one sample, sequenced in a study of shared clonotypes between healthy human individuals. Data came from immunoSEQ multiplex PCR; TCRdb stores just in-frame clones and leaves some out. The sample comprises millions of clones, 93% of which are singletons, and roughly 0.36% rests with the top ten. Sample: naive CD4+ T cells from PBMCs. Subset defined: CD45RA+ positively selected. Source of these receptors: a man aged 18 to 29 in good health. Some clones in this sample may be carry-over from other donors' samples.

The V and J genes are TRBV27 and TRBJ1-5; D gene ambiguous. Germline V gene lookup returns CDR1 MNHEY and CDR2 SMNVEV (reference sequence). The CDR3 has 17 residues. Trimming cost V 1 base and J 8 bases, with 21 bases left between them. DNA for the CDR3: TGTGCCAGCAGTTTATTTTCGAGCCGTTTCTCTTTAGAGCCCCAGCATTTT. It specifies CASSLFSSRFSLEPQHF.

J is TRBJ2-3 and V is TRBV5-1, with D hard to call. CDR1 SGHRS and CDR2 YFSETQ come from the germline V gene. The length of the CDR3 is 14 residues. Trimming cost V 7 bases and J 3 bases, with 15 bases left between them. CDR3 DNA sequence: TGCGCCAGCTACAACCGAGTAGCTACAGATACGCAGTATTTT. Amino acid sequence: CASYNRVATDTQYF.

The chain has TRBV6-1 and TRBJ2-7; D may correspond to TRBD1 or TRBD2 (6 bases each). Per the germline V gene, CDR1 is MNHNS and CDR2 is SASEGT. The germline V and J ends were trimmed by 0 bases and 5 bases, with 14 bases remaining between them. The CDR3 is 15 residues long. CDR3 nucleotide sequence: TGTGCCAGCAGTGAAGCGTACGGGGGCGACGACGAGCAGTACTTC. Protein: CASSEAYGGDDEQYF.

The chain employs TRBV7-9 and TRBJ2-3; D is unresolved. This CDR3 is 11 amino acids long. Per the germline V gene, CDR1 is SEHNR and CDR2 is FQNEAQ (reference sequence). V shed 6 bases and J shed 1 base, with 2 bases lying between them. CDR3 coding DNA: TGTGCCAGCAGGGGCACAGATACGCAGTATTTT. This gives the protein CASRGTDTQYF. The full variable domain, rest sourced from reference TRBV7-9 and TRBJ2-3, is DTGVSQNPRHKITKRGQNVTFRCDPISEHNRLYWYRQTLGQGPEFLTYFQNEAQLEKSRLLSDRFSAERPKGSFSTLEIQRTEQGDSAMYLCASRGTDTQYFGPGTRLTVL.

With regard to this clone: At the DNA level, this CDR3 is encoded by other sequences in the same sample as well. The chain has TRBV27 and TRBJ1-1; D is unresolved. Germline V gene lookup returns CDR1 MNHEY and CDR2 SMNVEV (reference sequence). Trimming pared 3 bases from V and 0 bases from J, leaving 5 bases between. The CDR3 runs 13 residues. The CDR3 here is CASSFTVNTEAFF. For the CDR3, the DNA is TGTGCCAGCAGTTTCACGGTGAACACTGAAGCTTTCTTT.

The chain combines TRBV11-2 with TRBJ2-7, with D tentatively TRBD1 (6 bases). Germline values: CDR1 SGHAT, CDR2 FQNNGV. The CDR3 runs to 17 residues. Trimming stripped 0 bases from V and 2 bases from J, with 17 bases between. In nucleotides, the CDR3 is TGTGCCAGCAGCTTAGATTTTTCAGGGGTCCTCCCCTACGAGCAGTACTTC. Protein: CASSLDFSGVLPYEQYF.

V gene TRBV5-1 combines with J gene TRBJ2-5; 10 nucleotides line up with TRBD1. Germline-derived CDR1 and CDR2 are SGHRS and YFSETQ. The CDR3 loop spans 14 amino acids. The trim removed 4 bases at V and 4 bases at J, leaving 4 bases unmatched. DNA of the CDR3: TGCGCCAGCAGCACCGGGACAGGGGCAGAGACCCAGTACTTC. Its translation is CASSTGTGAETQYF. Complete variable domain (other parts from reference TRBV5-1 and TRBJ2-5): KAGVTQTPRYLIKTRGQQVTLSCSPISGHRSVSWYQQTPGQGLQFLFEYFSETQRNKGNFPGRFSGRQFSNSRSEMNVSTLELGDSALYLCASSTGTGAETQYFGPGTRLLVL.

Regarding this clone: The junction differs from germline at one of its ends, possibly a read error. The chain combines TRBV6-5 with TRBJ2-1, with a weak D call TRBD2 (6 bases). There are 14 residues in the CDR3. The V gene's germline CDR1 is MNHEY and CDR2 SVGAGI. DNA for the CDR3: TGTGCCAGCAGTCCGACTAGGAGCTACCATGAGCAGTTCTTC. Its translation: CASSPTRSYHEQFF.

Comments on this clone: The same CDR3 arises from other DNA sequences in this sample as well. V and J are TRBV7-2 and TRBJ2-5, with TRBD1 identical over 10 bases. After removal of 5 bases from V and 2 bases from J, the junction contained 2 bases not matched to a gene. The germline CDR1 and CDR2 sequences are SGHTA and FQGNSA. CDR3 length equals 14 residues. Here the CDR3 DNA reads TGTGCCAGCAGCCCGGACAGGGGGCAAGAGACCCAGTACTTC. Its translation is CASSPDRGQETQYF.

The J gene is TRBJ2-2, the V gene TRBV28; possible D gene TRBD2, 5 bases. This CDR3 is built from 17 residues. Germline values: CDR1 MDHEN, CDR2 SYDVKM. V was trimmed by 2 bases and J by 3 bases, leaving 16 bases between them. The CDR3: CASSLPLGNRYTGELFF. The CDR3 DNA is TGTGCCAGCAGTTTACCCCTCGGGAATAGATACACCGGGGAGCTGTTTTTT.

The rearrangement joins TRBV28 to TRBJ2-7; TRBD1 or TRBD2 may be the D gene (8 bases each). This CDR3 spans 17 amino acids. The germline V and J ends were trimmed by 4 bases and 3 bases, with 22 bases remaining between them. CDR1 is MDHEN and CDR2 is SYDVKM in the germline V gene. The chain's CDR3 is CASSSGLAGGLRYEQYF. CDR3 nucleotides: TGTGCCAGCAGTTCCGGACTAGCAGGGGGCCTTCGCTACGAGCAGTACTTC.

The chain uses TRBV21-1 and TRBJ2-5. TRBV21-1 is shown as a pseudogene. The CDR3 sequence is 14 residues long. CDR3 amino acids: CASSKQTIQETQYF. In nucleotides, the CDR3 is TGTGCCAGCAGCAAACAGACGATACAAGAGACCCAGTACTTC.

V is TRBV2 and J is TRBJ1-1; unclear D gene. CDR3 length: 12 residues. V was pared by 3 bases and J by 8 bases, with 10 bases between. The germline V gene encodes CDR1 SNHLY and CDR2 FYNNEI. The CDR3 region has the DNA TGTGCCAGCAGTGACCGCGACTCGGAAGCTTTCTTT. As protein: CASSDRDSEAFF.

The chain employs TRBV2 and TRBJ2-1; TRBD2 is a possible D gene (6 bases). This CDR3 has 11 residues. Trimming stripped 6 bases from V and 12 bases from J, with 12 bases between. Germline V gene sequence: CDR1 SNHLY, CDR2 FYNNEI. In DNA form, the CDR3 reads TGTGCCAGCAGGGGGGGTCGGGTGCAGTTCTTC. Its translation: CASRGGRVQFF.

This clone was recorded only once. The chain is built from TRBV5-6 and TRBJ2-3; 9 bases map to TRBD1. The germline CDR1 and CDR2 sequences are SGHDT and YYEEEE. V lost 2 bases and J lost 4; bases outside the gene matches: 8. This CDR3 is built from 16 residues. In nucleotides, the CDR3 is TGTGCCAGCAGCTTCGCCGGGACAGGGAGCTCAGATACGCAGTATTTT. Residues: CASSFAGTGSSDTQYF.

This rearrangement joins TRBV7-9 to TRBJ1-1; 7 bases match TRBD1. Trimming removed 4 bases from V and 5 bases from J; junction bases left unmatched: 7. CDR3 length: 14 amino acids. Germline V lookup: CDR1 SEHNR, CDR2 FQNEAQ (reference sequence). The CDR3 DNA sequence: TGTGCCAGCAGCTCACAGGGGAGTATGACTGAAGCTTTCTTT. Translation: CASSSQGSMTEAFF.

For the CDR3, the DNA is TGTGCCAGCAGGCGGATGGTAGATACGCAGTATTTT. As protein: CASRRMVDTQYF. The rearrangement links TRBV2 to TRBJ2-3; D is unclear. This CDR3 region has 12 residues. V was clipped by 6 bases and J by 5 bases, with 9 bases between them. CDR1 is SNHLY and CDR2 is FYNNEI in the germline V gene.

The rearrangement uses TRBV27 and TRBJ2-3; no firm D call. The CDR3 is 14 amino acids. Between the trimmed V and J ends, which lost 5 bases and 3 bases, there was a span of 12 bases. Germline values: CDR1 MNHEY, CDR2 SMNVEV (reference sequence). This CDR3 reads CASSIRTDTDTQYF. DNA for the CDR3: TGTGCCAGCAGTATCAGGACCGATACAGATACGCAGTATTTT.